The 20 T cell receptor beta chains below all came from one sample that was sequenced in a study of T cells in Graves' hyperthyroidism and ophthalmopathy. Using RNA transcripts as the source, TCR beta CDR3 regions were amplified. Using the HTBI primer set, a first-round RT-PCR was run on the TCR CDR3. TCRdb reprocessed the multiplex PCR reads via MiXCR and lists one record per CDR3 protein. The table lists around 580,000 distinct CDR3 sequences, 16% of them singletons. Source material: blood. The receptors come from a young woman with Graves' hyperthyroidism.

This clonotype appeared many times. V gene TRBV7-8 combines with J gene TRBJ2-7, with D maybe TRBD1 (6 bases). There are 16 residues in the CDR3. Trimming took off 5 bases at V and 3 bases at J, with 20 bases between the two ends. Germline V gene data show CDR1 as SGHVS and CDR2 as FQNEAQ. This CDR3 is CASSPPTSDRYYEQYF. The DNA of the CDR3 is TGTGCCAGCAGCCCCCCTACCTCGGACAGATACTACGAGCAGTACTTC.

This chain links TRBV19 with TRBJ1-1; perhaps TRBD1 as D (5 bases). Germline V gives CDR1 LNHDA, CDR2 SQIVND (reference sequence). V lost 8 bases to trimming and J lost 8 bases, with 18 bases between them. The CDR3 has 13 amino acids. The CDR3 DNA reads TGTGCCAGTGGTTGGGAGGGGCCCGAAGAAGCTTTCTTT. It codes for CASGWEGPEEAFF.

This clonotype was counted many times. V gene TRBV20-1 combines with J gene TRBJ2-1, with 9 bases aligning to TRBD1. Germline V gives CDR1 DFQATT, CDR2 SNEGSKA (reference sequence). V lost 1 base and J lost 5; bases outside the gene matches: 18. The CDR3 extends over 19 amino acids. The DNA for the CDR3 is TGCAGTGCTAGAGCTGCAAAAGGACAGGGGCGAAGCATCCACAATGAGCAGTTCTTC. Protein: CSARAAKGQGRSIHNEQFF.

This clonotype was seen a few times. V gene TRBV6-2 or TRBV6-3 combines with J gene TRBJ1-2, with D unclear. Trimming stripped 2 bases from V and 3 bases from J, with 16 bases between. This CDR3 spans 16 amino acids. Germline CDR1 is MNHEY and CDR2 is SVGEGT. CDR3: CASSYSGPLRDYGYTF. The DNA for the CDR3 is TGTGCCAGCAGTTACAGTGGGCCACTACGGGACTATGGCTACACCTTC.

This clonotype was seen at least ten times. The gene calls are TRBV5-1 and TRBJ1-2, with 8 bases identical to TRBD1. Germline lookup yields CDR1 SGHRS and CDR2 YFSETQ. V dropped 4 bases and J dropped 6; count of bases not matched to a gene: 5. The CDR3 extends over 13 amino acids. The CDR3 loop reads CASSPGQGHGYTF. CDR3 DNA sequence: TGCGCCAGCAGCCCCGGACAGGGACATGGCTACACCTTC.

This clonotype has at least ten counts. This sequence joins TRBV6-1 and TRBJ1-1; D ambiguous. The CDR3 extends over 15 amino acids. V was cut by 4 bases and J by 1 base, with 13 bases left in between. Germline CDR1 MNHNS, CDR2 SASEGT. The CDR3 region has the DNA TGTGCCAGCAGTGCGCCTAGTTATCCGAACACTGAAGCTTTCTTT. Protein sequence: CASSAPSYPNTEAFF.

This clonotype occurred a few times. The chain recombines TRBV20-1 with TRBJ2-3; the match to TRBD1 covers 10 bases. V gave up 6 bases and J gave up 2 bases; unmatched junction bases: 8. There are 15 residues in the CDR3. Germline CDR1 reads DFQATT; CDR2 reads SNEGSKA (reference sequence). The CDR3 sequence: CSAPGTGAFTDTQYF. The CDR3 nucleotides are TGCAGTGCCCCCGGGACAGGGGCCTTCACAGATACGCAGTATTTT.

This rearrangement joins TRBV7-9 to TRBJ1-2; D is unclear. Trimming took off 5 bases at V and 2 bases at J, with 12 bases between the two ends. This CDR3 contains 14 residues. Germline V CDR1 and CDR2: SEHNR, FQNEAQ (reference sequence). The chain's CDR3 is CASSPFFGNYGYTF. CDR3 bases: TGTGCCAGCAGCCCATTTTTTGGGAACTATGGCTACACCTTC.

This clonotype was seen ten or more times. The chain couples TRBV27 to TRBJ1-5; D is uncertain. The CDR3 consists of 15 residues. The germline gives CDR1 MNHEY, CDR2 SMNVEV (reference sequence). The V end lost 2 bases, the J end lost 6 bases, and 14 bases lay between the germline ends. The CDR3 reads CASSLDQSGIQPQHF. As DNA, the CDR3 is TGTGCCAGCAGTTTAGACCAGTCAGGAATTCAGCCCCAGCATTTT.

This chain uses TRBV9 with TRBJ2-4, with 14 bases lining up with TRBD2. From germline, CDR1 is SGDLS and CDR2 YYNGEE. V lost 0 bases and J lost 7; bases outside the gene matches: 3. This CDR3 spans 16 amino acids. The CDR3 sequence: CASSVEGLAGVNIQYF. Here the CDR3 DNA reads TGTGCCAGCAGCGTAGAGGGACTAGCGGGGGTTAACATTCAGTACTTC.

The rearrangement uses TRBV28 and TRBJ2-7; D is undetermined. Germline CDR1 and CDR2: MDHEN and SYDVKM. Trimming shortened V by 5 bases and J by 3 bases, and 11 bases separated the two germline ends. The CDR3 is 13 residues long. This chain's CDR3 is CASSRPTVYEQYF. DNA for the CDR3: TGTGCCAGCAGTCGGCCTACAGTCTACGAGCAGTACTTC.

This clonotype was counted ten times or more. V usage is TRBV3-1 and J usage is TRBJ2-1; D call uncertain. This CDR3 has 18 residues. V was shortened by 4 bases and J by 7 bases, with 26 bases between the two germline ends. CDR1 and CDR2 (germline): LGHDT, YNNKEL (reference sequence). The CDR3 here is CASSPSAARPNYFNEQFF. The CDR3 DNA reads as TGTGCCAGCAGCCCGTCAGCTGCCAGACCCAATTACTTTAATGAGCAGTTCTTC.

To note about this clonotype: A read error may explain this, as a much larger clone is one base away. V usage is TRBV5-8 and J usage is TRBJ1-5, with D perhaps TRBD1 (5 bases). Trimming stripped 4 bases from V and 6 bases from J, with 14 bases between. The CDR3 totals 14 residues. CDR1 is SGHTS, CDR2 YDEGEE, per germline. The CDR3 region is CASSGGVRSQPQHF. The CDR3 DNA reads as TGTGCCAGCAGCGGGGGGGTCAGGAGTCAGCCCCAGCATTTT.

This clonotype was counted a few times. CDR3 nucleotide sequence: TGCAGTGCTGCTAGCGGGGGGTACTACGAGCAGTACTTC. Translated: CSAASGGYYEQYF. V gene TRBV20-1 combines with J gene TRBJ2-7; 11 bases line up with TRBD2. The trim removed 5 bases at V and 3 bases at J, leaving 3 bases unmatched. The germline gives CDR1 DFQATT, CDR2 SNEGSKA (reference sequence). The CDR3 extends over 13 amino acids.

This clonotype was picked up many times. J is TRBJ1-2 and V is TRBV27; the D gene is possibly TRBD1 (5 bases). The CDR3 has 13 amino acids. Trimming removed 6 bases from V and 6 bases from J, with 14 bases in between. CDR1 is MNHEY, CDR2 SMNVEV, per germline (reference sequence). The CDR3 sequence: CASSPGGAHGYTF. CDR3 sequence (DNA): TGTGCCAGCAGCCCGGGGGGTGCCCATGGCTACACCTTC.

This clonotype appeared many times. J is TRBJ1-2 and V is TRBV20-1, with D maybe TRBD1 (6 bases). The CDR3 covers 14 residues. V was trimmed by 3 bases and J by 3 bases, leaving 14 bases between them. The V gene's germline CDR1 is DFQATT and CDR2 SNEGSKA (reference sequence). DNA for the CDR3: TGCAGTGCTAGTCTCCCGACAGGATACTATGGCTACACCTTC. Its translation is CSASLPTGYYGYTF.

The rearrangement links TRBV10-3 to TRBJ2-7, with D perhaps TRBD1 or TRBD2 (6 bases each). The length of the CDR3 is 14 residues. V was pared by 6 bases and J by 4 bases, with 16 bases between. The V gene's germline CDR1 is ENHRY and CDR2 SYGVKD. The CDR3 DNA follows: TGTGCCATCAGGGGCGACCGAGGGGGGTACGAGCAGTACTTC. This gives the protein CAIRGDRGGYEQYF.

This clonotype was counted ten times or more. The chain combines TRBV7-2 with TRBJ2-3; 8 bases agree with TRBD2. Germline V gene lookup returns CDR1 SGHTA and CDR2 FQGNSA. Unmatched junction bases numbered 8, after V lost 4 bases and J lost 2 bases. This CDR3 is built from 16 residues. This chain's CDR3 is CASSSRASGYTDTQYF. As DNA, the CDR3 is TGTGCCAGCAGCTCCAGAGCTAGCGGGTACACAGATACGCAGTATTTT.

This clonotype was detected many times. The chain recombines TRBV6-1 with TRBJ1-1; D remains unclear. Germline V CDR1 and CDR2: MNHNS, SASEGT. Trimming left V 4 bases short and J 4 bases short, with 10 bases between. This CDR3 region has 13 residues. CDR3 coding DNA: TGTGCCAGCAGTGGCAGAGACGGCACTGAAGCTTTCTTT. It specifies CASSGRDGTEAFF.

This clonotype came up a few times. The V and J genes are TRBV6-5 and TRBJ1-6; D is uncertain. V was pared by 0 bases and J by 6 bases, with 18 bases between. The length of the CDR3 is 18 residues. Per germline, CDR1 MNHEY and CDR2 SVGAGI. The CDR3 spells CASSYSRPVNVPNSPLHF. The CDR3 nucleotides read TGTGCCAGCAGTTACTCCAGGCCGGTTAACGTCCCTAATTCACCCCTCCACTTT.